Below are 2 T cell receptor beta chains sequenced from a single sample in a study of blood T cell repertoires in COVID-19. TCRdb keeps only in-frame clones here, not all; method: immunoSEQ multiplex PCR. This sample has roughly 250,000 clones; 85% to 90% occur once, and the top ten carry under 0.95%. The specimen sequenced was peripheral blood. The receptors stem from a man under 40 with acute or convalescent COVID-19.

The chain combines TRBV5-5 with TRBJ2-1; 8 bases line up with TRBD1. The germline V gene encodes CDR1 SGHKS and CDR2 YYEKEE (reference sequence). Unmatched junction bases numbered 1, after V lost 2 bases and J lost 0 bases. The CDR3 has 15 amino acids. This CDR3 reads CASSLTGGSYNEQFF. CDR3 nucleotide sequence: TGTGCCAGCAGCTTAACAGGGGGCTCCTACAATGAGCAGTTCTTC.

The CDR3 nucleotides are TGCGCCAGCAGCCAAGAACCGGGACTAGCGGGGAGGGGAGAGCAGTACTTC. The encoded protein is CASSQEPGLAGRGEQYF. This chain uses TRBV4-1 with TRBJ2-7, with 13 bases aligning to TRBD2. With 0 bases clipped from V and 7 bases from J, the junction kept 9 bases outside the gene matches. This CDR3 region has 17 residues. Per germline, CDR1 MGHRA and CDR2 YSYEKL.